The source of this T cell receptor beta chain is a study of T cell changes during pregnancy in multiple sclerosis. Here immunoSEQ multiplex PCR was the method, and the copy in TCRdb shows in-frame clones only, minus some. Of about 70,000 clones in the sample, about 90% are singletons; the top ten hold over 0.25%. CDR3 size: 14 residues. V shed 6 bases, J shed 5 bases, and the junction held 9 bases outside the gene matches. Germline lookup yields CDR1 MDHEN and CDR2 SYDVKM. This TCR came from a female donor with multiple sclerosis, enrolled in a pregnancy study. Sequencing was performed on CD4+ T cells from peripheral blood mononuclear cells, taken after pregnancy. The chain recombines TRBV28 with TRBJ1-1; 7 bases are a match to TRBD1. CDR3 sequence (DNA): TGTGCCAGCAGATTTAGGGGGCTGGGGACTGAAGCTTTCTTT. Its protein is CASRFRGLGTEAFF.